Given below is one T cell receptor (beta chain) in context. Its matching antigen is unknown. The V and J ends lost 5 bases and 0 bases, in that order; junction bases with no gene match: 3. Germline values: CDR1 MNHEY, CDR2 SMNVEV (reference sequence). The CDR3 runs to 15 residues. With autoimmune disease history or systemic immunosuppression, patients were excluded. Clones were read by immunoSEQ multiplex PCR, and TCRdb kept only the in-frame ones, dropping some. Here the sample spans 35,000 to 45,000 clones, 65% to 90% being singletons. This sample was included in a study of OX40 agonist ivuxolimab in advanced cancers. Looking at the study overall: Partial responses were seen in three patients, one with hepatocellular carcinoma and two with cutaneous melanoma. Findings and caveats of the study: In general, CD8+ T cells held more expanded clones than CD4+ did, on average. At doses 0.1 to 3.0 mg/kg, CD4+ and CD8+ clones expanded.

The sequences come from CD4+ or CD8+ T cells sorted from blood, collected in a trial of the OX40 agonist ivuxolimab. The chain employs TRBV27 and TRBJ2-7, with 11 positions matching TRBD2. This clonotype was sampled from an adult with an advanced solid tumor such as melanoma, head and neck, liver or kidney cancer. The CDR3 nucleotides are TGTGCCAGCAGTCTAGCGGGGGGCCTCTCCTACGAGCAGTACTTC. It translates to CASSLAGGLSYEQYF.